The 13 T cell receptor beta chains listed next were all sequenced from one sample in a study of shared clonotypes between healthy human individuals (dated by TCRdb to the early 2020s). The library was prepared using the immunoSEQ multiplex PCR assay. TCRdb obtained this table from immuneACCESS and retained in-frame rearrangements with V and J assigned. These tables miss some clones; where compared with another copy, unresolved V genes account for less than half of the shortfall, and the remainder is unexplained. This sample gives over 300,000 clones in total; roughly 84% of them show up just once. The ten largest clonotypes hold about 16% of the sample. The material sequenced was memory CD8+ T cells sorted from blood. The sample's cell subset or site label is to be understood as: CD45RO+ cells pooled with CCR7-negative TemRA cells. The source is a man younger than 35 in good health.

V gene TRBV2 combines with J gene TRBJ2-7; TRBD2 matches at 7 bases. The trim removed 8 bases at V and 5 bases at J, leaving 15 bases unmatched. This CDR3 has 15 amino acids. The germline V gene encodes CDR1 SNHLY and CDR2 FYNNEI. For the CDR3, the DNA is TGTGCCAGCCTCCTCCGGCGGGAGTTAGAGGACGAGCAGTACTTC. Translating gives CASLLRRELEDEQYF.

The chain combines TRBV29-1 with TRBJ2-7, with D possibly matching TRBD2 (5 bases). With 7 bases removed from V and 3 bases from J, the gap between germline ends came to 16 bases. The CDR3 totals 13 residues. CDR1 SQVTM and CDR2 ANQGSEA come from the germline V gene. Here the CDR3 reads CSAQLDSGYEQYF. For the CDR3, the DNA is TGCAGCGCACAACTAGATTCGGGCTACGAGCAGTACTTC.

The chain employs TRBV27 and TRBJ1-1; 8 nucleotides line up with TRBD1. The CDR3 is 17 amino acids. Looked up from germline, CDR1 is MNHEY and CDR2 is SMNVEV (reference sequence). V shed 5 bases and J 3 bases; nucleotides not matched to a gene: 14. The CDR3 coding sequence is TGTGCCAGCAGTGCAACGAGGATTCAGGGGGCGGACACTGAAGCTTTCTTT. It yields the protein CASSATRIQGADTEAFF.

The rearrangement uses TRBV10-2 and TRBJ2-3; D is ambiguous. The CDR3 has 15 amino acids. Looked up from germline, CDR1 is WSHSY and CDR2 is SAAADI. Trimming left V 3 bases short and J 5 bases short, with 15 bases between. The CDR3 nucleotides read TGCGCCAGCAGTGAAATGGCGATTGTAGGAGATACGCAGTATTTT. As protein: CASSEMAIVGDTQYF.

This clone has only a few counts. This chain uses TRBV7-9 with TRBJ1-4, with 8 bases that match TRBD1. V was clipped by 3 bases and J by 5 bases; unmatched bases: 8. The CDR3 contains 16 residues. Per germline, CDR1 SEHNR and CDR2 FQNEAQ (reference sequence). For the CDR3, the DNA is TGTGCCAGCAGCTTGGGACAGGCGCCTTTAAATGAAAAACTGTTTTTT. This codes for CASSLGQAPLNEKLFF.

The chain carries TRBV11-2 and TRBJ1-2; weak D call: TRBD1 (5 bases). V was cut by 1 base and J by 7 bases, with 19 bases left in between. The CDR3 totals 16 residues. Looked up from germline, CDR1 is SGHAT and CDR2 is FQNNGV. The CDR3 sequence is CASSLGVGRAEAGYTF. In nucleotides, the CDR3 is TGTGCCAGCAGCTTAGGCGTGGGCAGGGCCGAAGCTGGCTACACCTTC.

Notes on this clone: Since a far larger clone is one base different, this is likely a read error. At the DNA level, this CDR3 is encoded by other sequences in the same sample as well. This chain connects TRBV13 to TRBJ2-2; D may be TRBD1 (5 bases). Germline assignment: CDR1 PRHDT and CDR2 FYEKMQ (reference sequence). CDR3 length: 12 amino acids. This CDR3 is CASSLGVGELFF. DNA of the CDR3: TGTGCCAGCAGTTTAGGGGTCGGGGAGCTGTTTTTT.

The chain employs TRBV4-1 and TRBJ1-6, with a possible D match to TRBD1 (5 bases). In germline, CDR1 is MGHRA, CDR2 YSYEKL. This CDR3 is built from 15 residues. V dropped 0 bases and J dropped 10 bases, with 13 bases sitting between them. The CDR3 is CASSQDKGTGSPLHF. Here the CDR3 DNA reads TGCGCCAGCAGCCAAGATAAGGGGACCGGCTCACCCCTCCACTTT.

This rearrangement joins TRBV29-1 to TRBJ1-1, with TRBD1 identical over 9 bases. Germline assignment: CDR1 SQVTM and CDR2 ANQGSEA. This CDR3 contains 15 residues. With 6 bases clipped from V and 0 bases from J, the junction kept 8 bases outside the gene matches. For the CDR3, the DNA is TGCAGCGTCAACACAGGGGGCTGGATGAACACTGAAGCTTTCTTT. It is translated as CSVNTGGWMNTEAFF.

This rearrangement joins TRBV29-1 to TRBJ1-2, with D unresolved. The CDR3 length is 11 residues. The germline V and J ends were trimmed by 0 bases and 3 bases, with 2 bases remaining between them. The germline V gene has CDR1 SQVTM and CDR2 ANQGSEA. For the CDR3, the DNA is TGCAGCGTTGAAGAGTACTATGGCTACACCTTC. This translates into CSVEEYYGYTF.

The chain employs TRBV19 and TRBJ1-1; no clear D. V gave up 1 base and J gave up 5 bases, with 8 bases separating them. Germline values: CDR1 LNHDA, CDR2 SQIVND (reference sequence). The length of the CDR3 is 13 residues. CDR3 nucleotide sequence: TGTGCCAGTAGTATAGGTGGGGTAACTGAAGCTTTCTTT. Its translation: CASSIGGVTEAFF.

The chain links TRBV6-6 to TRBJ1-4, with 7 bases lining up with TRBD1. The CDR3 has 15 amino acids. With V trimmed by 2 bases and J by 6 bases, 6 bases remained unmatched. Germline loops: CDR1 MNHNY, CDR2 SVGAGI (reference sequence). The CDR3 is CASSYGTGAYEKLFF. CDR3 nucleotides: TGTGCCAGCAGTTACGGTACAGGGGCGTATGAAAAACTGTTTTTT.

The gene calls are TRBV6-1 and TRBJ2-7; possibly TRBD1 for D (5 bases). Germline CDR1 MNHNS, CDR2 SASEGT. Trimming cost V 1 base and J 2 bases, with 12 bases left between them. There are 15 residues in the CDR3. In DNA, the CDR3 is TGTGCCAGCAGTGAAGGGAATGCAGGGACCTACGAGCAGTACTTC. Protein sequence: CASSEGNAGTYEQYF.